This entry lists 5 T cell receptor beta chains sequenced from one sample in a study of memory CD4+ T cells and cytomegalovirus serostatus. Clones were sequenced by immunoSEQ multiplex PCR, and TCRdb holds only the in-frame ones, with some missing. The repertoire consists of just under 60,000 clones, with 80% to 85% occurring once and the leading ten covering 1.1%. The sort gate was single viable CD3+CD4+CD8-CD45RO+ cells for memory CD4+ T cells. The source material was memory CD4+ T cells from blood. The source of these receptors is an adult in good health and CMV-seronegative.

In nucleotides, the CDR3 is TGTGCCAGTAGTGTCGGGGCTACAGGGACCCAGTACTTC. Its protein product is CASSVGATGTQYF. This rearrangement joins TRBV19 to TRBJ2-5; D assignment may be TRBD1 or TRBD2 (5 bases each). V gave up 5 bases and J gave up 7 bases, with 14 bases separating them. Germline V CDR1 and CDR2: LNHDA, SQIVND (reference sequence). This CDR3 has 13 amino acids. Variable domain in full (rest from reference TRBV19 and TRBJ2-5): DGGITQSPKYLFRKEGQNVTLSCEQNLNHDAMYWYRQDPGQGLRLIYYSQIVNDFQKGDIAEGYSVSREKKESFPLTVTSAQKNPTAFYLCASSVGATGTQYFGPGTRLLVL.

This chain uses TRBV5-6 with TRBJ2-3; TRBD2 matches 10 bases. V trimming: 3 bases; J trimming: 2 bases; junction bases outside the gene matches: 3. Germline CDR1 is SGHDT and CDR2 is YYEEEE. This CDR3 comprises 15 residues. In DNA, the CDR3 is TGTGCCAGCAGCTCTAGCGGGAGAAACACAGATACGCAGTATTTT. Its protein product is CASSSSGRNTDTQYF.

The V gene is TRBV5-6, the J gene TRBJ2-3; no reliable D call. Between the trimmed V and J ends, which lost 4 bases and 3 bases, there was a span of 9 bases. The CDR3 consists of 13 residues. The V gene's germline CDR1 is SGHDT and CDR2 YYEEEE. The DNA of the CDR3 is TGTGCCAGCAGCGTGTGGGTGACAGATACGCAGTATTTT. Translated: CASSVWVTDTQYF.

This rearrangement joins TRBV9 to TRBJ2-5, with D perhaps TRBD1 (5 bases). The V end was cut by 0 bases, the J end by 2 bases, with 17 bases between. In germline, CDR1 is SGDLS, CDR2 YYNGEE. The CDR3 totals 17 residues. The CDR3: CASSVAVFAKGQETQYF. DNA for the CDR3: TGTGCCAGCAGCGTAGCCGTCTTCGCGAAGGGGCAAGAGACCCAGTACTTC.

The chain carries TRBV20-1 and TRBJ1-1; tentative D call: TRBD1 (5 bases). CDR1 and CDR2 (germline): DFQATT, SNEGSKA (reference sequence). V was trimmed by 1 base and J by 7 bases, leaving 7 bases between them. The CDR3 contains 11 residues. CDR3 DNA: TGCAGTGCTAGAGGGGGGGGTGAAGCTTTCTTT. Amino acid sequence: CSARGGGEAFF.